This T cell receptor (beta chain) derives from a study of Ad26.COV2.S vaccination and SARS-CoV-2 variants. This table comes from immunoSEQ multiplex PCR, and its TCRdb copy is limited to in-frame clones, with some not included. The sample lists 250,000 to 300,000 clones, 70% to 90% seen once, with roughly 3.5% in the top ten. The ends were cut back, 2 bases at V and 0 bases at J, with 4 bases in the middle. The germline V gene encodes CDR1 GTSNPN and CDR2 SVGIG (reference sequence). This CDR3 has 12 residues. Sample treatment: 19 received Ad26.COV2.S at low or high dose, single or two shots; 5 received placebo; per-sample allocation not given. Following the first vaccine or placebo injection, samples were taken on day 63.

The V call is TRBV30, the J call TRBJ1-1; D is unclear. The receptor was derived from a person aged 18-60 years who received the Ad26.COV2.S COVID-19 vaccine or a placebo. The source material was peripheral blood, sampled in a trial of Ad26.COV2.S vaccine versus placebo. The CDR3 sequence is CAWSKVNTEAFF. The CDR3 nucleotides read TGTGCCTGGAGTAAGGTGAACACTGAAGCTTTCTTT.